The 32 T cell receptor beta chains in this list originate from one sample, sequenced in a study of blood T cell repertoires in COVID-19. Method: immunoSEQ multiplex PCR; TCRdb's copy keeps in-frame clones and lacks some. Altogether about 300,000 clones are present, 70% to 90% being singletons, with the ten largest covering 9% to 9.5%. Material for sequencing was peripheral blood. Every receptor here comes from a man between 18 and 35 years old with active or convalescent COVID-19.

In its sample, this clone was seen once. The V call is TRBV19, the J call TRBJ2-3; tentative D call: TRBD2 (5 bases). The CDR3 has 15 residues. The V gene's germline CDR1 is LNHDA and CDR2 SQIVND (reference sequence). Trimming cost V 0 bases and J 5 bases, with 12 bases left between them. The CDR3 spells CASSIDRASLDTQYF. CDR3 nucleotides: TGTGCCAGTAGTATAGATCGGGCTAGCTTAGATACGCAGTATTTT.

The V gene is TRBV11-3, the J gene TRBJ2-2; tentative D call: TRBD1 (5 bases). CDR1 is SGHNT, CDR2 YENEEA, per germline. The CDR3 is 14 amino acids. Trimming removed 4 bases at V and 7 bases at J, with 13 bases between. This CDR3 reads CASSYGHRVGELFF. As DNA, the CDR3 is TGTGCCAGCAGCTACGGACACCGGGTCGGGGAGCTGTTTTTT.

This chain uses TRBV12-5 with TRBJ2-7, with TRBD1 identical over 8 bases. The CDR3 is 11 amino acids. V was clipped by 6 bases and J by 10 bases; unmatched bases: 5. Looked up from germline, CDR1 is LGHNT and CDR2 is FRNRAP. CDR3 loop: CASGTTGEQYF. The CDR3 DNA reads TGTGCTAGTGGGACGACAGGGGAACAGTACTTC.

The V call is TRBV7-6, the J call TRBJ2-3, with TRBD1 matching 9 bases. This CDR3 is 15 amino acids long. Germline loops: CDR1 SGHVS, CDR2 FNYEAQ. Trimming cost V 5 bases and J 5 bases; bases outside gene matches: 8. Written as DNA, the CDR3 is TGTGCCAGCAGCCCCCGGGACAGGGACGGAGATACGCAGTATTTT. This codes for CASSPRDRDGDTQYF.

The V gene is TRBV15, the J gene TRBJ1-5; TRBD1 aligns across 8 bases. V lost 3 bases to trimming and J lost 5 bases; unmatched junction nucleotides: 9. The CDR3 totals 16 residues. CDR1 LNHNV and CDR2 YYDKDF come from the germline V gene (reference sequence). CDR3 in DNA: TGTGCCACCAGCAGGGGGGACAGGTTAATGCATCAGCCCCAGCATTTT. Protein sequence: CATSRGDRLMHQPQHF.

The genes are TRBV27 and TRBJ1-6, with D possibly being TRBD1 (6 bases). The ends were cut back, 0 bases at V and 6 bases at J, with 12 bases in the middle. This CDR3 comprises 16 residues. The V gene's germline CDR1 is MNHEY and CDR2 SMNVEV (reference sequence). This chain's CDR3 is CASSLSTDRLNSPLHF. The CDR3 DNA sequence: TGTGCCAGCAGTTTATCGACGGACAGACTTAATTCACCCCTCCACTTT.

This chain links TRBV2 with TRBJ2-1, with D perhaps TRBD1 (7 bases). The CDR3 spans 15 residues. Germline V CDR1 and CDR2: SNHLY, FYNNEI. The V end lost 8 bases, the J end lost 8 bases, and 22 bases lay between the germline ends. CDR3 in DNA: TGTGCCAGCTCAGGGGGACAGCGCTGGGGGGATGAGCAGTTCTTC. It is translated as CASSGGQRWGDEQFF. Supplemented by reference TRBV2 and TRBJ2-1, the full variable domain reads EPEVTQTPSHQVTQMGQEVILRCVPISNHLYFYWYRQILGQKVEFLVSFYNNEISEKSEIFDDQFSVERPDGSNFTLKIRSTKLEDSAMYFCASSGGQRWGDEQFFGPGTRLTVL.

CDR3 region: CASSAGPLEGTEAFF. Written as DNA, the CDR3 is TGCGCCAGCAGTGCTGGGCCTCTGGAGGGTACTGAAGCTTTCTTT. V usage is TRBV10-1 and J usage is TRBJ1-1, with D uncertain. Germline V CDR1 and CDR2: WNHNN, SYGVQD (reference sequence). The CDR3 contains 15 residues. Trimming took 4 bases from V and 5 from J, leaving 17 bases between them.

The CDR3 sequence is CASSQVAGNYGYTF. In DNA, the CDR3 is TGCGCCAGCAGCCAAGTGGCCGGGAACTATGGCTACACCTTC. The chain uses TRBV4-1 and TRBJ1-2, with no clear D. The CDR3 consists of 14 residues. The V and J ends lost 1 base and 2 bases respectively, with 8 bases between them. CDR1 and CDR2 (germline): MGHRA, YSYEKL.

The chain uses TRBV7-3 and TRBJ2-5, with 7 bases identical to TRBD1. The CDR3 spans 15 residues. Germline trimming cut 2 bases from V and 5 bases from J; bases unmatched to any gene: 8. The germline gives CDR1 SGHTA, CDR2 FQGTGA. Written as DNA, the CDR3 is TGTGCCAGCAGCTTAGGGACAGCCGATGGGGAGACCCAGTACTTC. It specifies CASSLGTADGETQYF. Drawing the rest from reference TRBV7-3 and TRBJ2-5, the complete variable domain is GAGVSQTPSNKVTEKGKYVELRCDPISGHTALYWYRQSLGQGPEFLIYFQGTGAADDSGLPNDRFFAVRPEGSVSTLKIQRTERGDSAVYLCASSLGTADGETQYFGPGTRLLVL.

The chain employs TRBV2 and TRBJ2-5, with 10 bases identical to TRBD2. CDR3 length: 15 amino acids. From germline, CDR1 is SNHLY and CDR2 FYNNEI. Germline trimming cut 6 bases from V and 4 bases from J; bases unmatched to any gene: 8. The CDR3: CASRGAGGPVETQYF. CDR3 nucleotide sequence: TGTGCCAGCAGAGGAGCGGGGGGGCCCGTAGAGACCCAGTACTTC.

The rearrangement joins TRBV5-5 to TRBJ2-5, with D hard to call. This CDR3 has 13 residues. Germline assignment: CDR1 SGHKS and CDR2 YYEKEE (reference sequence). Trimming cost V 3 bases and J 5 bases, with 11 bases left between them. This CDR3 reads CASSWQPRETQYF. The DNA of the CDR3 is TGTGCCAGCAGCTGGCAGCCTAGGGAGACCCAGTACTTC. Based on the CDR3 plus reference TRBV5-5 and TRBJ2-5, the full variable domain is DAGVTQSPTHLIKTRGQQVTLRCSPISGHKSVSWYQQVLGQGPQFIFQYYEKEERGRGNFPDRFSARQFPNYSSELNVNALLLGDSALYLCASSWQPRETQYFGPGTRLLVL.

In DNA form, the CDR3 reads TGTGCCAGCAGCTCCGGACAGATCAACTATGGCTACACCTTC. Protein: CASSSGQINYGYTF. This chain connects TRBV7-9 to TRBJ1-2; weak D call: TRBD1 (6 bases). Trimming shortened V by 4 bases and J by 2 bases, and 11 bases separated the two germline ends. The CDR3 is 14 residues long. Germline V gene data show CDR1 as SEHNR and CDR2 as FQNEAQ (reference sequence). Full variable domain (missing parts from reference TRBV7-9 and TRBJ1-2): DTGVSQNPRHKITKRGQNVTFRCDPISEHNRLYWYRQTLGQGPEFLTYFQNEAQLEKSRLLSDRFSAERPKGSFSTLEIQRTEQGDSAMYLCASSSGQINYGYTFGSGTRLTVV.

V and J are TRBV11-2 and TRBJ1-1; tentative D call: TRBD1 (5 bases). V shed 6 bases and J shed 8 bases, with 10 bases lying between them. The CDR3 has 11 residues. Germline values: CDR1 SGHAT, CDR2 FQNNGV. CDR3: CASRSDNEAFF. CDR3 coding DNA: TGTGCCAGCAGATCGGACAACGAAGCTTTCTTT.

This rearrangement joins TRBV5-6 to TRBJ1-1, with 8 bases matching TRBD1. CDR1 SGHDT and CDR2 YYEEEE come from the germline V gene. With 7 bases clipped from V and 11 bases from J, the junction kept 10 bases outside the gene matches. This CDR3 comprises 12 residues. In DNA form, the CDR3 reads TGTGCCAGCTACAGGAGACAGGGGAGGGCTTTCTTT. Protein sequence: CASYRRQGRAFF.

On this clone itself: The sample carries other DNA sequences with the same CDR3. This chain links TRBV9 with TRBJ1-2, with D uncertain. With 0 bases removed from V and 4 bases from J, the gap between germline ends came to 10 bases. The CDR3 contains 14 residues. The germline V gene encodes CDR1 SGDLS and CDR2 YYNGEE. CDR3 DNA sequence: TGTGCCAGCAGCGTAGGTGGGCTTAGCTATGGCTACACCTTC. Translated: CASSVGGLSYGYTF.

The rearrangement links TRBV6-2 or TRBV6-3 to TRBJ2-2; TRBD2 agrees at 15 bases. From germline, CDR1 is MNHEY and CDR2 SVGEGT. The CDR3 length is 17 residues. After removal of 5 bases from V and 7 bases from J, the junction contained 8 bases not matched to a gene. In nucleotides, the CDR3 is TGTGCCAGCAGTCGCCCCGGGACTAGCGGGGGGTTCGGGGAGCTGTTTTTT. Protein product: CASSRPGTSGGFGELFF.

The chain uses TRBV5-1 and TRBJ2-2; tentatively, D is TRBD1 (6 bases). Trimming removed 4 bases from V and 3 bases from J, with 10 bases in between. The CDR3 runs to 14 residues. In germline, CDR1 is SGHRS, CDR2 YFSETQ. CDR3 bases: TGCGCCAGCAGCCACAGGGTGGACACCGGGGAGCTGTTTTTT. It is translated as CASSHRVDTGELFF.

The V gene is TRBV10-3, the J gene TRBJ1-5; 10 bases match TRBD1. The CDR3 contains 16 residues. In germline, CDR1 is ENHRY, CDR2 SYGVKD. Trimming cost V 7 bases and J 0 bases; bases outside gene matches: 6. The CDR3 protein is CAITVDRGHSNQPQHF. The CDR3 DNA reads as TGTGCCATCACGGTCGACAGGGGGCATAGCAATCAGCCCCAGCATTTT.

The table lists this clone with a count of one. This chain connects TRBV28 to TRBJ1-1, with TRBD1 matching over 10 bases. The CDR3 runs 17 residues. With V trimmed by 8 bases and J by 1 base, 13 bases remained unmatched. Germline V gene sequence: CDR1 MDHEN, CDR2 SYDVKM. The CDR3 sequence is CASDGTGEKQRNTEAFF. CDR3 nucleotide sequence: TGTGCCAGCGACGGGACAGGGGAAAAACAGAGGAACACTGAAGCTTTCTTT. The entire variable domain, with the rest obtained from reference TRBV28 and TRBJ1-1, is as follows: DVKVTQSSRYLVKRTGEKVFLECVQDMDHENMFWYRQDPGLGLRLIYFSYDVKMKEKGDIPEGYSVSREKKERFSLILESASTNQTSMYLCASDGTGEKQRNTEAFFGQGTRLTVV.

The rearrangement uses TRBV6-2 or TRBV6-3 and TRBJ1-5; D unresolved. Trimming shortened V by 0 bases and J by 0 bases, and 15 bases separated the two germline ends. Germline CDR1 reads MNHEY; CDR2 reads SVGEGT. The CDR3 contains 18 residues. As DNA, the CDR3 is TGTGCCAGCAGTTACTCGATTTTTAGGACTAATAGCAATCAGCCCCAGCATTTT. This codes for CASSYSIFRTNSNQPQHF.

The V and J genes are TRBV4-3 and TRBJ1-6; the match to TRBD1 covers 10 bases. In germline, CDR1 is LGHNA, CDR2 YSLEER. The V gene end was trimmed by 0 bases and the J gene end by 10 bases; junction bases not matched to a gene: 3. The CDR3 length is 15 residues. The CDR3 spells CASSQDRQGASPLHF. The CDR3 DNA reads TGCGCCAGCAGCCAAGACCGACAGGGGGCGTCACCCCTCCACTTT.

This clone was seen a single time. The chain carries TRBV19 and TRBJ1-5; tentative D call: TRBD1 (5 bases). This CDR3 contains 15 residues. The germline V and J ends were trimmed by 5 bases and 2 bases, with 13 bases remaining between them. Germline V gene data show CDR1 as LNHDA and CDR2 as SQIVND (reference sequence). The CDR3 coding sequence is TGTGCCAGTAGTCCCAATGGGGGGGGCAATCAGCCCCAGCATTTT. Protein: CASSPNGGGNQPQHF.

This chain joins TRBV3-1 (or the pseudogene TRBV3-2) and TRBJ2-7, with D possibly being TRBD2 (5 bases). The CDR3 totals 12 residues. Germline lookup yields CDR1 LGHDT and CDR2 YNNKEL (reference sequence). V was trimmed by 8 bases and J by 1 base, leaving 9 bases between them. This CDR3 reads CASGSGSYEQYF. As DNA, the CDR3 is TGTGCCAGCGGGTCGGGATCCTACGAGCAGTACTTC.

With regard to this clone: Other DNA variants within this sample encode the same CDR3. The chain combines TRBV9 with TRBJ1-1; D uncertain. The germline V and J ends were trimmed by 3 bases and 0 bases, with 6 bases remaining between them. Germline V gene lookup returns CDR1 SGDLS and CDR2 YYNGEE. CDR3 size: 13 residues. The CDR3 loop reads CASSGGVNTEAFF. CDR3 in DNA: TGTGCCAGCAGCGGCGGGGTGAACACTGAAGCTTTCTTT.

This clone was counted a few times. The chain combines TRBV19 with TRBJ1-1; 8 nucleotides agree with TRBD1. The CDR3 runs to 12 residues. V shed 1 base and J 8 bases; nucleotides not matched to a gene: 0. Germline V CDR1 and CDR2: LNHDA, SQIVND (reference sequence). Here the CDR3 reads CASSIGDREAFF. The DNA for the CDR3 is TGTGCCAGTAGTATAGGGGACAGGGAAGCTTTCTTT. The complete variable domain, with remaining parts taken from reference TRBV19 and TRBJ1-1, reads DGGITQSPKYLFRKEGQNVTLSCEQNLNHDAMYWYRQDPGQGLRLIYYSQIVNDFQKGDIAEGYSVSREKKESFPLTVTSAQKNPTAFYLCASSIGDREAFFGQGTRLTVV.

V is TRBV5-1 and J is TRBJ2-5; 11 bases line up with TRBD2. The germline CDR1 and CDR2 sequences are SGHRS and YFSETQ. V shed 1 base, J shed 2 bases, and the junction held 4 bases outside the gene matches. This CDR3 is 16 amino acids long. The DNA of the CDR3 is TGCGCCAGCAGCTTGCGGGCTAGCGGGGGGCAAGAGACCCAGTACTTC. Its protein is CASSLRASGGQETQYF.

V is TRBV24-1 and J is TRBJ2-2, with TRBD1 matching 11 bases. This CDR3 has 15 residues. CDR1 KGHDR and CDR2 SFDVKD come from the germline V gene. Trimming at V came to 5 bases and at J to 7 bases, leaving 5 bases not matched to a gene. The CDR3, as DNA: TGTGCCACCAGTGCCCGGACAGGGGGCAGCGGGGAGCTGTTTTTT. Its translation is CATSARTGGSGELFF.

This rearrangement joins TRBV15 to TRBJ2-2, with TRBD2 identical over 9 bases. The V and J ends lost 4 bases and 6 bases, in that order; junction bases with no gene match: 6. Germline lookup yields CDR1 LNHNV and CDR2 YYDKDF (reference sequence). This CDR3 comprises 15 residues. CDR3 DNA: TGTGCCACCAGCAAGAGAGCGGGGGGCCCCGGGGAGCTGTTTTTT. Its translation: CATSKRAGGPGELFF.

The table lists this clone with a count of one. The chain carries TRBV10-3 and TRBJ1-2; TRBD1 matches 8 bases. Germline CDR1 is ENHRY and CDR2 is SYGVKD. V shed 4 bases, J shed 6 bases, and the junction held 13 bases outside the gene matches. The CDR3 is 16 residues long. The CDR3 region is CAISGGTGAFFDGYTF. In nucleotides, the CDR3 is TGTGCCATCAGTGGTGGGACAGGTGCCTTTTTCGATGGCTACACCTTC.

A single count supports this clone. The chain has TRBV29-1 and TRBJ1-2; D might be TRBD1 (6 bases). Trimming took off 6 bases at V and 4 bases at J, with 18 bases between the two ends. Per germline, CDR1 SQVTM and CDR2 ANQGSEA. The CDR3 runs to 14 residues. CDR3 in DNA: TGCAGCGTCACGACAGGAGGACATTCCTATGGCTACACCTTC. Protein sequence: CSVTTGGHSYGYTF.

The rearrangement uses TRBV7-6 and TRBJ2-2; the match to TRBD2 covers 7 bases. The junction had 12 bases not matched to a gene; V was cut back by 5 bases and J by 0 bases. The germline CDR1 and CDR2 sequences are SGHVS and FNYEAQ. The CDR3 has 18 amino acids. The DNA for the CDR3 is TGTGCCAGCAGCACCCTAGCGGTACAACCCGCGAACACCGGGGAGCTGTTTTTT. Protein: CASSTLAVQPANTGELFF.